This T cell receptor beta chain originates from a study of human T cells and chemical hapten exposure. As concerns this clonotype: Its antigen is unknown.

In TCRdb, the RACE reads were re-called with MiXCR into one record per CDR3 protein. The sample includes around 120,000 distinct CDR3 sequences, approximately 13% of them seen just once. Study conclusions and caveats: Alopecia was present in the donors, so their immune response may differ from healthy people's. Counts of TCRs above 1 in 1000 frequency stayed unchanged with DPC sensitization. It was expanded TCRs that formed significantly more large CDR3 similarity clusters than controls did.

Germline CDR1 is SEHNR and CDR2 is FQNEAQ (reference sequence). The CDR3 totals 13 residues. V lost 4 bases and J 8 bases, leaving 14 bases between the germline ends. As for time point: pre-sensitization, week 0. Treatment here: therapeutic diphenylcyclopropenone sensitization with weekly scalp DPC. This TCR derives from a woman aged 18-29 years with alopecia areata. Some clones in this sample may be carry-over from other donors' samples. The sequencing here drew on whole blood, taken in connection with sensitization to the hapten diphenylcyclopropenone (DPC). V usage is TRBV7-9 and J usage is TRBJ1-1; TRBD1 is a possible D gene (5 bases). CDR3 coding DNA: TGTGCCAGCAGCTCCTGGGGCCGGTTGGAAGCTTTCTTT. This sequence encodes CASSSWGRLEAFF.